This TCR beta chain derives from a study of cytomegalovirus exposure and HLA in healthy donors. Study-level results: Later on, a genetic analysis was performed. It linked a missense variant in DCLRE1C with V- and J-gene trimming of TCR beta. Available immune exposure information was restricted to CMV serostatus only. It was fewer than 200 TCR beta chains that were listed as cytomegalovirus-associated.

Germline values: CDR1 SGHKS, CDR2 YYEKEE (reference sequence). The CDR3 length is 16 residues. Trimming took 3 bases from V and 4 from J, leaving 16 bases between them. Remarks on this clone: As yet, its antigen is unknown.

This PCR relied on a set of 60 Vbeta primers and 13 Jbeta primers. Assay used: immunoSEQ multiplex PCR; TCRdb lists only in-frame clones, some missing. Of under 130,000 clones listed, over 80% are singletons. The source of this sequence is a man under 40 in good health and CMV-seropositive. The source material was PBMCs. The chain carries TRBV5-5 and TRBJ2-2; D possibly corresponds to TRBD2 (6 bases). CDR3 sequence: CASSWAGGQITGELFF. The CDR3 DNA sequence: TGTGCCAGCAGCTGGGCTGGAGGGCAGATCACCGGGGAGCTGTTTTTT.